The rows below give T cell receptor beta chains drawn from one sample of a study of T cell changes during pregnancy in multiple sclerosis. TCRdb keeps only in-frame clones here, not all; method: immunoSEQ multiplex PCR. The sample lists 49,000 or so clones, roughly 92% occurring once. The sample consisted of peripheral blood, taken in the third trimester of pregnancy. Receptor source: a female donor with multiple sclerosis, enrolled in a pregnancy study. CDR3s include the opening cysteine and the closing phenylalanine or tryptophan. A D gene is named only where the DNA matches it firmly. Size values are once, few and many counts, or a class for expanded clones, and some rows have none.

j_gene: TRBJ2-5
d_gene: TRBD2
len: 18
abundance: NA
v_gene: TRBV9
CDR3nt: TGTGCCAGCAGCGATTCGCCGCTAGCGGGAGGCCACCAAGAGACCCAGTACTTC
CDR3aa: CASSDSPLAGGHQETQYF

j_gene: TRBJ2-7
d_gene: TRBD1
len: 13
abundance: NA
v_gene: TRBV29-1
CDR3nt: TGCAGCGTTGGTGACAGGGAAACCTACGAGCAGTACTTC
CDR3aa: CSVGDRETYEQYF

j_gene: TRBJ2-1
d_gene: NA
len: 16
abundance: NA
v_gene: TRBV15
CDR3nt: TGTGCCACCAGCAGAGATAGGCGTGGGCACAGCAATGAGCAGTTCTTC
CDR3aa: CATSRDRRGHSNEQFF

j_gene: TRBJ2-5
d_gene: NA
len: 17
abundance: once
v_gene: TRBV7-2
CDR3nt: TGTGCCAGCAGCTTAGTGGCCCGACAGGGAGGAGGAGAGACCCAGTACTTC
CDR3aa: CASSLVARQGGGETQYF

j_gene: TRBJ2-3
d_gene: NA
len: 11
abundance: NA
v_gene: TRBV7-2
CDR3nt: TGTGCCAGCAGCCTCACAGATACGCAGTATTTT
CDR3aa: CASSLTDTQYF

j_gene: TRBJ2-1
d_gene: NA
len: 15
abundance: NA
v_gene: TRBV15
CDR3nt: TGTGCCACCAGCAGAGATCGGTTCTCCTACAATGAGCAGTTCTTC
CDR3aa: CATSRDRFSYNEQFF

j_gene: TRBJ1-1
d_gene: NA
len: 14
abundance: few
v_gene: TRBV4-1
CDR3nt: TGCGCCAGCAGCCGGGGATTTGGGAGCACTGAAGCTTTCTTT
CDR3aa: CASSRGFGSTEAFF

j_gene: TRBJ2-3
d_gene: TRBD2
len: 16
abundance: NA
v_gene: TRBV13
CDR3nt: TGTGCCAGCTTTCGTTTGGCGGGAGTGAACACAGATACGCAGTATTTT
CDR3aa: CASFRLAGVNTDTQYF

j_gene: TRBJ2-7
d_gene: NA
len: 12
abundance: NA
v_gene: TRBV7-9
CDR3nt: TGTGCCAGCAGCTTTGGGCCCTACGAGCAGTACTTC
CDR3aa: CASSFGPYEQYF

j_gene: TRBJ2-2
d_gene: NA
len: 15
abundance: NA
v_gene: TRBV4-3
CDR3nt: TGCGCCAGCAGCGTGGTCGTCAGGCCCACCGGGGAGCTGTTTTTT
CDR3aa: CASSVVVRPTGELFF

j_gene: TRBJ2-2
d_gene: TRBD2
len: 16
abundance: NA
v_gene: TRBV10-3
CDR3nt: TGTGCCATCAGTGGGACTAGCGGGAGGAACACCGGGGAGCTGTTTTTT
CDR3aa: CAISGTSGRNTGELFF

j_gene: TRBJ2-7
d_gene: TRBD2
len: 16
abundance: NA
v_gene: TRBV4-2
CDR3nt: TGTGCCAGCAGCCAACTCGGGAGGGGAGGGAGGGGCGAGCAGTACTTC
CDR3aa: CASSQLGRGGRGEQYF

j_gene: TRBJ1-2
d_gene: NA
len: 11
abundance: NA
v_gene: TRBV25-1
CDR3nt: TGTGCCAGCAGTGACGGGGGTGGCTACACCTTC
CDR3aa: CASSDGGGYTF

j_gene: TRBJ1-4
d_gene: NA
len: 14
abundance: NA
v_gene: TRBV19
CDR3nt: TGTGCCAGTAGTATAGAGTTTGGGGGGGAAAAACTGTTTTTT
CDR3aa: CASSIEFGGEKLFF

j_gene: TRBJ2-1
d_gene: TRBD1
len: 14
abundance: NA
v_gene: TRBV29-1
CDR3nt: TGCAGCGTTATTTACCGGACAGGTTACAATGAGCAGTTCTTC
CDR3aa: CSVIYRTGYNEQFF

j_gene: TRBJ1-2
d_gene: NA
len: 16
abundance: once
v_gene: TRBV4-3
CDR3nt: TGCGCCAGCAGCCAAGATATTGGGGGAGGGTACTATGGCTACACCTTC
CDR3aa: CASSQDIGGGYYGYTF

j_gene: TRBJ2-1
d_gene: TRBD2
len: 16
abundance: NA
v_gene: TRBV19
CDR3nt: TGTGCCAGTAGTAAACCGTCTAGCGGGCGTTCCAATGAGCAGTTCTTC
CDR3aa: CASSKPSSGRSNEQFF

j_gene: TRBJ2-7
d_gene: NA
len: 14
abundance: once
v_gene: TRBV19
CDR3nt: TGTGCCAGTAGTATCGCATGGGGAGACTACGAGCAGTACTTC
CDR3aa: CASSIAWGDYEQYF

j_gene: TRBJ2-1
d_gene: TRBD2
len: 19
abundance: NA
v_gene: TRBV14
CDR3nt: TGTGCCAGCAGCAAGCGGATAGCTAGCGGGAGTTCCGGCTACAATGAGCAGTTCTTC
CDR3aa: CASSKRIASGSSGYNEQFF

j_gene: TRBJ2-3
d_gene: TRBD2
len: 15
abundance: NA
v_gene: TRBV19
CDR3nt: TGTGCCAGTAGTACCGATAGCGGGAGGAGAGATACGCAGTATTTT
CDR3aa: CASSTDSGRRDTQYF

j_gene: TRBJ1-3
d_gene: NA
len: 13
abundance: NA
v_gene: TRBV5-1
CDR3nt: TGCGCCAGCAGCTTTTCGAGCGGGAACACCATATATTTT
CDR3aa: CASSFSSGNTIYF

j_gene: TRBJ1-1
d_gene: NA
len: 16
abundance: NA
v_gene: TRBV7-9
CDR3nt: TGTGCCAGCAGCCCGGGAAAGGGGGGGGTGGACACTGAAGCTTTCTTT
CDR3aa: CASSPGKGGVDTEAFF

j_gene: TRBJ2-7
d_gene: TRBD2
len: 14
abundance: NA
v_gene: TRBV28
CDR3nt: TGTGCCAGCAGTCAAGCGGGAGGGTCCTACGAGCAGTACTTC
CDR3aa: CASSQAGGSYEQYF

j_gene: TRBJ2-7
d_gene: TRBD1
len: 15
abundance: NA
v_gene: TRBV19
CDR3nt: TGTGCCAGTAGTATCTCGGACAGGGCGGTCTACGAGCAGTACTTC
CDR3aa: CASSISDRAVYEQYF

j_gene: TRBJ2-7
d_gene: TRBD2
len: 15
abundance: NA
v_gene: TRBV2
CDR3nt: TGTGCCAGCAGTGTACTAGCGGGAGAGCTCGACGAGCAGTACTTC
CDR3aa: CASSVLAGELDEQYF

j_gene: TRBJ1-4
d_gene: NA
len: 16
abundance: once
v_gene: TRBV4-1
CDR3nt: TGCGCCAGCAGCTCGATGGACACAGGTAGTAATGAAAAACTGTTTTTT
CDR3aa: CASSSMDTGSNEKLFF

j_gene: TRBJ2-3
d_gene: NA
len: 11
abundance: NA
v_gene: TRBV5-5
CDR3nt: TGTGCCAGCACTCCCCGGGATACGCAGTATTTT
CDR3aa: CASTPRDTQYF

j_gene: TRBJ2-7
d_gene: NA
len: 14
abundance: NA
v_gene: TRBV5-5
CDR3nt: TGTGCCAGCAGCTCCGAGACTAGGTCGGACGAGCAGTACTTC
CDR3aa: CASSSETRSDEQYF

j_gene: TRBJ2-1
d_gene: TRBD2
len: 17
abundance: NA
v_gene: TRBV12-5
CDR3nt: TGTGCTAGTGGTTTGGCCCCTCGGCTAGCGGGGTACAATGAGCAGTTCTTC
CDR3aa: CASGLAPRLAGYNEQFF

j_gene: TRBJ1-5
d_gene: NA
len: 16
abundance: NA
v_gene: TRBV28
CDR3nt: TGTGCCAGCACCCCCGAAGGGCAGGGAGGATATCAGCCCCAGCATTTT
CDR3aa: CASTPEGQGGYQPQHF

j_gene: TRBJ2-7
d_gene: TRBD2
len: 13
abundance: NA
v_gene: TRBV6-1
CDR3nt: TGTGCCAGCAGTGACGGGGGGTACTACGAGCAGTACTTC
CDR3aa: CASSDGGYYEQYF

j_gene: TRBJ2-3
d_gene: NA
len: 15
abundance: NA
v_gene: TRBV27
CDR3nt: TGTGCCAGCAGGCCCGCTGTAGGGGGAACAGATACGCAGTATTTT
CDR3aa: CASRPAVGGTDTQYF

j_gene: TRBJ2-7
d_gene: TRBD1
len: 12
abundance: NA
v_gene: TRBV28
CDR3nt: TGTGCCAGGGGACAGGGGGGCTACGAGCAGTACTTC
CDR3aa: CARGQGGYEQYF

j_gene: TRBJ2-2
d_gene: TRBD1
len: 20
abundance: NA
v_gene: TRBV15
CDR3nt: TGTGCCACCAGCACCAAAGGCTCCTACGAAGGGACAGGGAACACCGGGGAGCTGTTTTTT
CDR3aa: CATSTKGSYEGTGNTGELFF

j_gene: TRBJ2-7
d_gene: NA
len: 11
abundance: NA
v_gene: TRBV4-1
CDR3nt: TGCGCCAGCAGCCAAGCGGGAGAGCAGTACTTC
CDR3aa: CASSQAGEQYF

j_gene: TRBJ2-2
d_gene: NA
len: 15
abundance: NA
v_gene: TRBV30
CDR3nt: TGTGCCTGGAGTCGGACTGACGAGAACACCGGGGAGCTGTTTTTT
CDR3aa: CAWSRTDENTGELFF

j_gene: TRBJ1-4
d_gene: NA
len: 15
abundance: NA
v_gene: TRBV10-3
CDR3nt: TGTGCCATCAGTGAGTCGGGGGGACCTAATGAAAAACTGTTTTTT
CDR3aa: CAISESGGPNEKLFF

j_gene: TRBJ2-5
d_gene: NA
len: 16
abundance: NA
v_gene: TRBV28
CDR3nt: TGTGCCAGCAGTTTATGGACGGTGACTACTCAAGAGACCCAGTACTTC
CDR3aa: CASSLWTVTTQETQYF

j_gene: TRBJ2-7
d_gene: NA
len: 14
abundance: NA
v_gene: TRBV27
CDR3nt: TGTGCCAGCAGAATGGGCGGGGGCATCAACGAGCAGTACTTC
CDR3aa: CASRMGGGINEQYF

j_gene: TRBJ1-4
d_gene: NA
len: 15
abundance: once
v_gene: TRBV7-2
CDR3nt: TGTGCCAGCAGCTTAGTCTCCGGGACAAGGGAAAAACTGTTTTTT
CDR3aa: CASSLVSGTREKLFF

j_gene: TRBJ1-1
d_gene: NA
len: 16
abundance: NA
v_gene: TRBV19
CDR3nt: TGTGCCAGTAGTACAACGACAGGTTTTAGTTTGGTTGAAGCTTTCTTT
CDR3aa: CASSTTTGFSLVEAFF

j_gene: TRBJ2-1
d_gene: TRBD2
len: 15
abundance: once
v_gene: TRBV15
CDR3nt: TGTGCCACCAGCAGGCGGGAGGGTTCGTACAATGAGCAGTTCTTC
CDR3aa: CATSRREGSYNEQFF

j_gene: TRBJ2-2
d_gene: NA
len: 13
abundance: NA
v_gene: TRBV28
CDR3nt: TGTGCCAGCAGCCGTCTAGAGACCGGGGAGCTGTTTTTT
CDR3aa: CASSRLETGELFF

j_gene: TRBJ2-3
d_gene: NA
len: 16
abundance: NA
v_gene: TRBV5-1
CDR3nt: TGCGCCAGCAGCTCCGCCGGCGGGCGGCGGGTTGATACGCAGTATTTT
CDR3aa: CASSSAGGRRVDTQYF

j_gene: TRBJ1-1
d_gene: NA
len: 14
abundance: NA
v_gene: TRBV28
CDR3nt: TGTGCCAGCACTATTGACAGAGTGAACACTGAAGCTTTCTTT
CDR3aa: CASTIDRVNTEAFF

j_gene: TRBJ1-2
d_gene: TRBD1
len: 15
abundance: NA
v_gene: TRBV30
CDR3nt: TGTGCCGGTCAAACCGGGACAGCCTTTAACTATGGCTACACCTTC
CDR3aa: CAGQTGTAFNYGYTF

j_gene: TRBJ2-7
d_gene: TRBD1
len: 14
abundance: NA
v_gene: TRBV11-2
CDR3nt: TGTGCCAGCAGCCTCGGGACAGGGGTGTTCGAGCAGTACTTC
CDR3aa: CASSLGTGVFEQYF

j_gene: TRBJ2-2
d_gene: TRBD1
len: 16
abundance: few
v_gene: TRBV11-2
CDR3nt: TGTGCCAGCAGCTCCAGGGACAGATCGAACACCGGGGAGCTGTTTTTT
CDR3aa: CASSSRDRSNTGELFF

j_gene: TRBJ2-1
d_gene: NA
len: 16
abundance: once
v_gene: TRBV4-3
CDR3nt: TGCGCCAGCAGCCAAGATGCGACAAGCTCCTACAATGAGCAGTTCTTC
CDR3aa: CASSQDATSSYNEQFF

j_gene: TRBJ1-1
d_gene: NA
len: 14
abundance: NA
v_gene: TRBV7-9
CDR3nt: TGTGCCAGCAGCTTAGGGGGGGGCGGGACTGAAGCTTTCTTT
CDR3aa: CASSLGGGGTEAFF

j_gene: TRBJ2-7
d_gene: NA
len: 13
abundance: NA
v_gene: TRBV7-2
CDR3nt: TGTGCCAGCAGCTTATCGGGAGTAAGTGAGCAGTACTTC
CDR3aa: CASSLSGVSEQYF

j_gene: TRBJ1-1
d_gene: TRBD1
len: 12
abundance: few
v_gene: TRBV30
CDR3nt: TGTGCCTGTAACAGGGGGAACACTGAAGCTTTCTTT
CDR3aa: CACNRGNTEAFF